This TCR beta chain was obtained from a study of regulatory T cells in long-lasting Graves disease (dated by TCRdb to the early 2020s). With respect to the entire study: Newly diagnosed Graves' disease patients had taken antithyroid drugs for less than 3 months. This study used TCR sequencing and RNA sequencing of peripheral blood to compare persistent Graves' disease patients against newly diagnosed Graves' disease patients. The study took place in China and was registered as a clinical trial. A total of approximately 35 samples underwent TCR sequencing: around 13 from persistent and around 20 from newly diagnosed Graves' disease patients.

The CDR3 runs 13 amino acids, cysteine and phenylalanine included. The retained sequence is limited to the CDR3, 39 bases, with the frame set at the first base. The germline ends are 7 bases apart after V is trimmed by 3 bases and J by 5 bases. Per the germline V gene (reference sequence), LGHDT is the CDR1 and YNNKEL is the CDR2. Taken with the paper, the label for time point translates to: newly diagnosed GD, antithyroid drugs for less than 3 months. For both TCR sequencing and RNA sequencing, RNA was extracted from PBMCs in TRIzol. The diagnosis of Graves' disease followed American Thyroid Association guidelines. The patients came from an endocrinology department in Xi'an, China. Each patient gave about 10 milliliters of peripheral blood, collected in an EDTA anticoagulant tube. Ficoll Paque Plus density gradient separation was used to isolate PBMCs, and no further T cell sorting was performed. An Agilent 2100 Bioanalyzer and agarose gel were used to assess RNA quality, and a NanoDrop 2000 was used to measure RNA concentration.

Results and caveats for the whole study, not just this receptor: TRBV28, TRBJ1-2 and TRBJ2-5 were preferentially used in persistent disease, while TRBV20-1 and TRBJ2-1 were favored in newly diagnosed disease. Peripheral blood alone was examined, since thyroid tissue, which constituted the primary lesion, could not be accessed. Sequencing and analysis were limited to the TCR beta chain. Compared with newly diagnosed patients, persistent Graves' disease patients had lower TCR Shannon entropy and fewer highly expanded clones, which suggests clonal expansion. A larger number of public clonotypes was shared among persistent patients (over 2,500) than among newly diagnosed patients (around 970). The authors acknowledged the small sample size as a limitation that may reduce accuracy.

The method behind the library was multiplex PCR. Reads for this sample came from an Illumina HiSeq 4000. iRepertoire HTBI primers and Arm-PCR amplification of CDR3 regions were used to construct TCR beta libraries. Before sequencing, the PCR products underwent gel purification. As for how the authors treated the data: Gene usage analysis of CDR3 amino acid clonotypes relied on the approximately 62 TRBV and about 13 TRBJ segments identified across samples. COPE and FqMerger were used to merge filtered high-quality paired reads into contigs. BLAST was used to align contigs to IMGT TRBV, TRBD and TRBJ reference genes, with CDR3 defined following IMGT. Any clonotype with a frequency above 0.1% was classified as a highly expanded clone. Shannon entropy served as the measure of repertoire diversity, while the Gini coefficient captured V-J evenness. Public clonotypes were defined as clonotypes shared by more than one individual. The public reads were quality trimmed at Q25 with fastp and then assembled into clones with MiXCR by TCRdb, keeping productive beta chains. Records with the same CDR3 protein are collapsed into one entry carrying the most frequent genes and DNA. These V and J calls derive from TCRdb rather than the authors' analysis. For this sample the table gives under 300,000 distinct CDR3 sequences, of which roughly 21% were detected only once. About 15% of the sample comes from the top ten.

This clonotype came up many times. What this receptor recognizes is not known. No base quality information exists; no much larger clone differs at one position. The sample here was peripheral blood mononuclear cells (PBMCs), taken at new diagnosis, from a patient treated with antithyroid drugs. The V and J segments used are TRBV3-1 and TRBJ2-2; there is no confident call for the D gene. This receptor was obtained from a female donor with Graves disease. For the CDR3, the sequence is CASSQALTGELFF. The sequenced DNA: TGTGCCAGCAGCCAGGCATTGACCGGGGAGCTGTTTTTT.